This T cell receptor beta chain was captured by sequencing in a study of technical replicates of blood from several donors. Data came from immunoSEQ multiplex PCR; TCRdb stores just in-frame clones and leaves some out. The repertoire includes approximately 79,000 clones, around 90% of them detected once, and about 0.35% sits in the top ten. Germline assignment: CDR1 LGHNA and CDR2 YNFKEQ. This CDR3 contains 14 residues. V dropped 3 bases and J dropped 7; count of bases not matched to a gene: 5. The clonotype comes from a human donor in good health. The chain carries TRBV4-2 and TRBJ1-1; TRBD1 agrees at 10 bases. The sequenced sample was T cells isolated from PBMCs. CDR3 protein: CASSQRDRGLEAFF. DNA for the CDR3: TGTGCCAGCAGCCAGAGAGACAGGGGGCTTGAAGCTTTCTTT.